This TCR beta chain stems from a study of blood T cell repertoires in COVID-19. Across the whole study: Acute and convalescent COVID-19 specimens originated in the United States, Italy and Spain. Sources were T cells, B-cell-depleted T cells, or PBMCs; the material itself was cDNA or gDNA.

Per the original methods: For nucleated cells, counts were estimated from reference gene primer amplification. Profiled with immunoSEQ multiplex PCR; TCRdb holds only in-frame clones, not every one. V, J and clone size reflect that table, while D and trimming were determined from the DNA. In the table there are fewer than 110,000 clones, roughly 85% of which are singletons. The germline V gene has CDR1 KGHDR and CDR2 SFDVKD. Trimming pared 1 base from V and 1 base from J, leaving 11 bases between. The CDR3 has 16 amino acids. The chain has TRBV24-1 and TRBJ2-3, with D possibly being TRBD1 (5 bases). Sample: peripheral blood. This receptor was identified in a woman in her seventies with active or convalescent COVID-19. This CDR3 is CATSDFAGLGTDTQYF. CDR3 in DNA: TGTGCCACCAGTGATTTTGCAGGGTTAGGCACAGATACGCAGTATTTT.